This TCR beta chain was captured in a study of graft-versus-host responses after intestinal transplantation. Germline V gives CDR1 MDHEN, CDR2 SYDVKM. The CDR3 has 17 amino acids. V lost 7 bases and J lost 1, with 17 bases in between. A remark on this clone: As yet, its antigen is unknown.

Clones were read by immunoSEQ multiplex PCR, and TCRdb kept only the in-frame ones, dropping some. Among around 40,000 clones listed, roughly 95% were seen once. J is TRBJ2-6 and V is TRBV28; D may correspond to TRBD1 or TRBD2 (5 bases each). This clonotype was sampled from a human donor who was the organ donor for an intestinal transplant. The sample consisted of unstimulated CD4+ T cells sorted from spleen or lymph node cells, taken before transplant. CDR3 sequence (DNA): TGTGCCAGCACCCCTGGGCAGGGAGTATCTGGGGCCAACGTCCTGACTTTC. This codes for CASTPGQGVSGANVLTF.